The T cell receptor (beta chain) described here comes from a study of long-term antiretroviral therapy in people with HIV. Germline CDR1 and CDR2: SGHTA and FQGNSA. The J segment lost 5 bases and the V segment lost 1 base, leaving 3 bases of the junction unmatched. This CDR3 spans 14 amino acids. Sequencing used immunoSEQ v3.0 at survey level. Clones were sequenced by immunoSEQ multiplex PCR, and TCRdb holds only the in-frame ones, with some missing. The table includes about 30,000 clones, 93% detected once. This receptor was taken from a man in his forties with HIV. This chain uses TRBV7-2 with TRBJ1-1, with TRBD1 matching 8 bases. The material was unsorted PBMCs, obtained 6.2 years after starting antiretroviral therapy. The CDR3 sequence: CASSLGQGKTEAFF. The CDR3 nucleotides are TGTGCCAGCAGCTTAGGACAGGGGAAGACTGAAGCTTTCTTT.